This is a list of T cell receptor beta chains from one sample in a study of cytomegalovirus exposure and HLA in healthy donors. TCRdb's table, derived via immunoSEQ multiplex PCR, lists solely in-frame clones and lacks some. Of some 34,000 clones listed, roughly 67% are singletons. Sequences were obtained from PBMCs. These TCRs come from a man aged 35 to 55 in good health and CMV-seropositive. Both conserved end residues are part of each CDR3. D genes are given only for firm matches. Clone size is stated in some rows and not others, as once, few, many or a class when expanded.

>TRBV9|TRBJ2-3|.|TRBD2|15
TGTGCCAGCGCCCTAGGGAATAGCGGGACAGATACGCAGTATTTT
CASALGNSGTDTQYF
>TRBV5-5|TRBJ2-7|.|.|12
TGTGCCAGCAGCTTGGAGCTATACGAGCAGTACTTC
CASSLELYEQYF
>TRBV18|TRBJ2-1|.|TRBD2|14
TGTGCCAGCTCACCAGGTAGCGGGGGTGATGAGCAGTTCTTC
CASSPGSGGDEQFF
>TRBV5-4|TRBJ1-6|few|TRBD1|15
TGTGCCAGCAGCTCCGGGACAGTCTTTAATTCACCCCTCCACTTT
CASSSGTVFNSPLHF
>TRBV6-6|TRBJ1-1|.|.|15
TGTGCCAGCAGTTACTCGGGCAGCCAGAACACTGAAGCTTTCTTT
CASSYSGSQNTEAFF
>TRBV28|TRBJ1-5|.|.|12
TGTGCCAGCAACCCCCCCGGAGAGCCCCAGCATTTT
CASNPPGEPQHF
>TRBV15|TRBJ2-5|once|.|14
TGTGCCACCAGCAGATCGACAGCCGGGGAGACCCAGTACTTC
CATSRSTAGETQYF
>TRBV10-3|TRBJ2-3|few|TRBD2|18
TGTGCCATCAGTGGGACTAGCGGGGGACCATGGGGCACAGATACGCAGTATTTT
CAISGTSGGPWGTDTQYF
>TRBV7-2|TRBJ1-1|.|TRBD1|15
TGTGCCAGCAGCCCACTCAGACAGGGAACCACTGAAGCTTTCTTT
CASSPLRQGTTEAFF
>TRBV5-6|TRBJ2-7|once|.|13
TGTGCCAGCAGGGGGAACAGGGAAGGCGAGCAGTACTTC
CASRGNREGEQYF
>TRBV28|TRBJ2-3|.|.|15
TGTGCCAGCAGCCCCTCGGGACTTAGCACAGATACGCAGTATTTT
CASSPSGLSTDTQYF
>TRBV25-1|TRBJ1-1|.|.|14
TGTGCCAGCAGTGAAGCAGGGCTAGGGGCTGAAGCTTTCTTT
CASSEAGLGAEAFF
>TRBV2|TRBJ2-1|.|.|14
TGTGCCAGCAGTGTTCAGGGCCCGGGTGAGGAGCAGTTCTTC
CASSVQGPGEEQFF
>TRBV7-9|TRBJ2-5|.|.|14
TGTGCCAGCAGCCAAGGACAGCTCGGCGAGACCCAGTACTTC
CASSQGQLGETQYF
>TRBV29-1|TRBJ2-1|.|.|11
TGCAGCGTTCTACTTTCCCGGGAGCAGTTCTTC
CSVLLSREQFF
>TRBV23-1|TRBJ2-1|.|TRBD2|20
TGCGCCAGACCGAAGTCAGAGCTAGCGGGGGGCAATCACTCCTACAATGAGCAGTTCTTC
CARPKSELAGGNHSYNEQFF
>TRBV18|TRBJ1-1|.|TRBD1|18
TGTGCCAGCTCACCTTTTTTCGGACAGGGGGCGCGTGGTACTGAAGCTTTCTTT
CASSPFFGQGARGTEAFF
>TRBV27|TRBJ2-7|.|.|15
TGTGCCAGCAGTTTATCTGGGACACCCTCCTACGAGCAGTACTTC
CASSLSGTPSYEQYF
>TRBV28|TRBJ2-7|.|.|13
TGTGCCAGCAATGAGCGGTCATTTGGGGAGCAGTACTTC
CASNERSFGEQYF
>TRBV18|TRBJ2-7|.|.|16
TGTGCCAGCTCACCCCTTCGCGGGGGCAACTCCTACGAGCAGTACTTC
CASSPLRGGNSYEQYF
>TRBV28|TRBJ1-1|.|TRBD1|18
TGTGCCAGCAGTTTGGCCGGGGCTAGGACAGGTATGAACACTGAAGCTTTCTTT
CASSLAGARTGMNTEAFF
>TRBV2|TRBJ1-5|.|TRBD1|14
TGTGCCAGCAGCGTGACAGGGACGGCTCAGCCCCAGCATTTT
CASSVTGTAQPQHF
>TRBV2|TRBJ1-1|.|.|13
TGTGCCAGCATGAGGGCGGAGAACACTGAAGCTTTCTTT
CASMRAENTEAFF
>TRBV7-8|TRBJ2-3|.|TRBD2|15
TGTGCCAGCAGCTCGCGGGGGACTAACACAGATACGCAGTATTTT
CASSSRGTNTDTQYF
>TRBV6-1|TRBJ2-2|few|TRBD2|15
TGTGCCAGCAGTGCGGGACTAGCGGCCACCGGGGAGCTGTTTTTT
CASSAGLAATGELFF
>TRBV2|TRBJ1-4|.|.|16
TGTGCCAGCAGGGGGCTTGGGGGCCTAACTAATGAAAAACTGTTTTTT
CASRGLGGLTNEKLFF
>TRBV27|TRBJ1-2|few|TRBD1|14
TGTGCCAGCAGCCGTTCGACAGGGGAAGGCGGCTACACCTTC
CASSRSTGEGGYTF
>TRBV9|TRBJ2-3|.|.|16
TGTGCCAGCAGCGTAGAGGGAAGTCTAGCAGCAGATACGCAGTATTTT
CASSVEGSLAADTQYF
>TRBV10-3|TRBJ1-1|few|TRBD1|15
TGTGCCATCAGACTACTACAGGGGGCAGACACTGAAGCTTTCTTT
CAIRLLQGADTEAFF
>TRBV5-1|TRBJ1-5|.|.|15
TGCGCCAGCAGCTTGGCAGGGCAAGGGGTTCAGCCCCAGCATTTT
CASSLAGQGVQPQHF
>TRBV7-9|TRBJ2-7|few|.|12
TGTGCCAGCAGCATGACAGAAAACGAGCAGTACTTC
CASSMTENEQYF
>TRBV7-6|TRBJ2-1|.|TRBD2|17
TGTGCCAGCAGCTTAATCCCGACTAGCGGGGGCTACAATGAGCAGTTCTTC
CASSLIPTSGGYNEQFF
>TRBV10-2|TRBJ2-7|.|TRBD2|16
TGCGCCAGCAGTGAGTCGGGGCGGGGGGGTACCTACGAGCAGTACTTC
CASSESGRGGTYEQYF
>TRBV5-1|TRBJ2-5|.|.|14
TGCGCCAGCAGCTCTCGCATCGAGATACAGACCCAGTACTTC
CASSSRIEIQTQYF
>TRBV30|TRBJ2-3|few|.|14
TGTGCCTGGTGGGGGACATCGGCAGGGGATACGCAGTATTTT
CAWWGTSAGDTQYF
>TRBV5-4|TRBJ2-2|.|.|16
TGTGCCAACACCCTGGGAGTCAATTCGAACACCGGGGAGCTGTTTTTT
CANTLGVNSNTGELFF
>TRBV11-3|TRBJ2-5|few|TRBD2|14
TGTGCCAGCAGCTTAGCGGGGGGCCAAGAGACCCAGTACTTC
CASSLAGGQETQYF
>TRBV15|TRBJ1-5|few|TRBD1|15
TGTGCCACCAGCAGGGGACAGCTAAGCAATCAGCCCCAGCATTTT
CATSRGQLSNQPQHF
>TRBV10-3|TRBJ2-2|.|TRBD2|14
TGTGCCATCAGCGGGACTAGGAGTGCCGGGGAGCTGTTTTTT
CAISGTRSAGELFF
>TRBV7-9|TRBJ2-1|.|TRBD2|13
TGTGCCGAGAGTACCGGGGGGGCGAGTGAGCAGTTCTTC
CAESTGGASEQFF
>TRBV27|TRBJ1-4|.|.|15
TGTGCCAGCAGTTTGTTCCCAGACAGTTGGGAAAAACTGTTTTTT
CASSLFPDSWEKLFF
>TRBV7-7|TRBJ2-5|.|.|14
TGTGCCAGCAGCTTAGGGGTCGGCGGGGAGACCCAGTACTTC
CASSLGVGGETQYF
>TRBV19|TRBJ2-1|.|TRBD2|18
TGTGCCAGTAGTATAGACCCCCGCCGACTAGCGGGATACAATGAACAGTTCTTC
CASSIDPRRLAGYNEQFF
>TRBV7-7|TRBJ2-5|.|.|16
TGTGCCAGCAGCCTATCCGGGGGTAACTTCCAAGAGACCCAGTACTTC
CASSLSGGNFQETQYF
>TRBV29-1|TRBJ2-7|once|.|12
TGCAGCGTTGAGGGGGCCGCCTACGAGCAGTACTTC
CSVEGAAYEQYF
>TRBV12-5|TRBJ2-7|.|TRBD1|15
TGTGCTAGTGGTCCTCCGGGACAGGGCGTTCCCGAGCAGTACTTC
CASGPPGQGVPEQYF
>TRBV7-2|TRBJ2-7|.|TRBD1|15
TGTGCCAGCAGCCGAAACGGACAGGGGGTCGGCGAGCAGTACTTC
CASSRNGQGVGEQYF
>TRBV30|TRBJ2-3|.|TRBD2|16
TGTGCCTGGAGTGTACGAACTAGCGTAAGCACAGATACGCAGTATTTT
CAWSVRTSVSTDTQYF
>TRBV5-1|TRBJ2-2|.|.|15
TGCGCCAGCAGCTTGGGCTCTTACGGCACCGGGGAGCTGTTTTTT
CASSLGSYGTGELFF
>TRBV6-1|TRBJ1-5|once|.|15
TGTGCCAGCAGTGAGAAGGGGGACGATTATCAGCCCCAGCATTTT
CASSEKGDDYQPQHF
>TRBV2|TRBJ1-3|few|.|20
TGTGCCAGCAGTGAAGGATTGGGTTCCGCAGGGGCCTACTCTGGAAACACCATATATTTT
CASSEGLGSAGAYSGNTIYF
>TRBV7-2|TRBJ2-2|.|.|17
TGTGCCAGCAGCCTAGCCCCGGGGGGCCTGAACACCGGGGAGCTGTTTTTT
CASSLAPGGLNTGELFF
>TRBV6-5|TRBJ1-1|once|.|14
TGTGCCAGCAGTTATAGAGGTGTGAACACTGAAGCTTTCTTT
CASSYRGVNTEAFF